One sample yielded the 10 T cell receptor beta chains listed below, sequenced in a study of blood T cell repertoires in COVID-19. Sequencing used immunoSEQ multiplex PCR; TCRdb keeps in-frame clones, though not all of them. In the table there are over 35,000 clones, about 88% of which are singletons. The sample was peripheral blood. These receptors all come from a human donor in a cohort sampled during active COVID-19.

The gene calls are TRBV27 and TRBJ2-5; D might be TRBD2 (6 bases). The germline V and J ends were trimmed by 5 bases and 4 bases, with 14 bases remaining between them. Germline V gives CDR1 MNHEY, CDR2 SMNVEV (reference sequence). The CDR3 extends over 14 amino acids. The CDR3 nucleotides read TGTGCCAGCAGTCTGGGGGGTATGTCAGAGACCCAGTACTTC. Its translation: CASSLGGMSETQYF.

Only a few counts were recorded for this clone. The rearrangement joins TRBV6-1 to TRBJ2-5; 7 bases line up with TRBD1. V dropped 2 bases and J dropped 2; count of bases not matched to a gene: 8. This CDR3 is 16 amino acids long. Germline CDR1 MNHNS, CDR2 SASEGT. Written as DNA, the CDR3 is TGTGCCAGCAGTGAATCCCCAGGGGGACGGCAAGAGACCCAGTACTTC. As protein: CASSESPGGRQETQYF.

The chain joins TRBV25-1 to TRBJ1-4, with 7 bases that match TRBD1. V dropped 1 base and J dropped 4; count of bases not matched to a gene: 6. The CDR3 consists of 16 residues. The germline gives CDR1 MGHDK, CDR2 SYGVNS. This CDR3 reads CASSEWATGRNEKLFF. The CDR3 DNA follows: TGTGCCAGCAGTGAATGGGCGACAGGGCGTAATGAAAAACTGTTTTTT. The whole variable domain, remainder taken from reference TRBV25-1 and TRBJ1-4, is EADIYQTPRYLVIGTGKKITLECSQTMGHDKMYWYQQDPGMELHLIHYSYGVNSTEKGDLSSESTVSRIRTEHFPLTLESARPSHTSQYLCASSEWATGRNEKLFFGSGTQLSVL.

The chain is built from TRBV5-1 and TRBJ2-1, with TRBD2 matching 10 bases. CDR1 and CDR2 from the germline V gene are SGHRS and YFSETQ. The CDR3 runs 18 residues. The J segment lost 3 bases and the V segment lost 1 base, leaving 10 bases of the junction unmatched. In DNA form, the CDR3 reads TGCGCCAGCAGCTTGAGCATACTAGCGGGAAAGAGCTACAATGAGCAGTTCTTC. Residues: CASSLSILAGKSYNEQFF.

This clone was observed once. The chain employs TRBV5-4 and TRBJ2-3, with TRBD2 matching 7 bases. V lost 0 bases to trimming and J lost 0 bases; unmatched junction nucleotides: 1. CDR3 size: 15 residues. CDR1 and CDR2 (germline): SGHNT, YYREEE (reference sequence). CDR3 loop: CASSLGGGSTDTQYF. DNA for the CDR3: TGTGCCAGCAGCTTGGGGGGGGGAAGCACAGATACGCAGTATTTT.

The chain has TRBV25-1 and TRBJ1-3, with D hard to call. Germline V gives CDR1 MGHDK, CDR2 SYGVNS. This CDR3 spans 14 amino acids. Trimming took 5 bases from V and 0 from J, leaving 8 bases between them. The CDR3 sequence is CASSRAGSGNTIYF. The CDR3 DNA reads as TGTGCCAGCAGTCGGGCGGGCTCTGGAAACACCATATATTTT.

V gene TRBV4-1 combines with J gene TRBJ2-7; D call uncertain. Trimming pared 0 bases from V and 3 bases from J, leaving 12 bases between. Germline loops: CDR1 MGHRA, CDR2 YSYEKL. The CDR3 contains 15 residues. The CDR3 bases are TGCGCCAGCAGCCAAGAAAGAGCGTTGATCTACGAGCAGTACTTC. It specifies CASSQERALIYEQYF.

The chain employs TRBV13 and TRBJ1-1; D is unresolved. Germline values: CDR1 PRHDT, CDR2 FYEKMQ (reference sequence). CDR3 size: 13 residues. Trimming left V 6 bases short and J 0 bases short, with 8 bases between. DNA for the CDR3: TGTGCCAGCAGTGACATCTTGAACACTGAAGCTTTCTTT. This codes for CASSDILNTEAFF.

In this sample, this clone is medium-sized. The chain uses TRBV5-4 and TRBJ2-5; the match to TRBD2 covers 11 bases. The V and J ends lost 4 bases and 9 bases, in that order; junction bases with no gene match: 11. Germline loops: CDR1 SGHNT, CDR2 YYREEE (reference sequence). The CDR3 totals 15 residues. The CDR3 nucleotides are TGTGCCAGCAGCCACCAGGGACTAGCGGTCCGGGCCCAGTACTTC. Translated: CASSHQGLAVRAQYF.

This chain uses TRBV29-1 with TRBJ2-2, with D maybe TRBD2 (6 bases). V dropped 7 bases and J dropped 5 bases, with 17 bases sitting between them. The CDR3 is made up of 14 amino acids. Germline assignment: CDR1 SQVTM and CDR2 ANQGSEA. Written as DNA, the CDR3 is TGCAGCGCGAGCCCTACTAGCATGACCGGGGAGCTGTTTTTT. It specifies CSASPTSMTGELFF.